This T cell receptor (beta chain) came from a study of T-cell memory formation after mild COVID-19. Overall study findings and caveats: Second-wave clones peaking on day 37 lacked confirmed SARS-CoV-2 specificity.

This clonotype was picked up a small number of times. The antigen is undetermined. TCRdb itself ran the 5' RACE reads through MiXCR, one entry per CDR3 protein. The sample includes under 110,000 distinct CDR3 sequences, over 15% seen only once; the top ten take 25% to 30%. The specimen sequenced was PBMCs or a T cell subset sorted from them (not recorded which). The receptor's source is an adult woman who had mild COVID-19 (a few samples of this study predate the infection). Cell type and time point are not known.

The CDR3: CASGDRVHSQKGPEAFF. CDR3 nucleotide sequence: TGTGCCAGCGGGGACAGGGTCCATTCCCAAAAGGGCCCTGAAGCTTTCTTT. V and J are TRBV7-9 and TRBJ1-1, with 9 bases fitting TRBD1. V lost 8 bases, J lost 6 bases, and 19 bases stayed unmatched. Germline V CDR1 and CDR2: SEHNR, FQNEAQ (reference sequence). The CDR3 runs to 17 residues. Full variable domain (rest looked up from reference TRBV7-9 and TRBJ1-1): DTGVSQNPRHKITKRGQNVTFRCDPISEHNRLYWYRQTLGQGPEFLTYFQNEAQLEKSRLLSDRFSAERPKGSFSTLEIQRTEQGDSAMYLCASGDRVHSQKGPEAFFGQGTRLTVV.